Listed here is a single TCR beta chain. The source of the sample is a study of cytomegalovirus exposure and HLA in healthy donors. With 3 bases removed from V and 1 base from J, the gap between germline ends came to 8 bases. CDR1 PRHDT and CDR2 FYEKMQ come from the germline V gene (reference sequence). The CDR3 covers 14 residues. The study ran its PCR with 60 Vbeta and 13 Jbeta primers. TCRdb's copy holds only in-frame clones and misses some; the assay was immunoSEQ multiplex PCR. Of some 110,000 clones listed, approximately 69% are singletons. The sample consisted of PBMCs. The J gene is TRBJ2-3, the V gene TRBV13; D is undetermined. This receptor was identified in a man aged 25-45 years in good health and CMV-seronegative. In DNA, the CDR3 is TGTGCCAGCAGCTTTCGACATGGCACAGATACGCAGTATTTT. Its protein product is CASSFRHGTDTQYF.